This TCR beta chain comes out of a study of brain T cells in children with intractable seizures. Germline CDR1 SGHDN, CDR2 FVKESK. The CDR3 length is 13 residues. V lost 0 bases and J lost 3, with 6 bases in between. Time point reported: blood from clinic visit 5 months post-surgery; TSC patient then seizure free. Surgery cases with the highest brain T cell transcript signatures were chosen for sequencing. Some clones are missing from TCRdb's copy, which holds only in-frame ones; the method was immunoSEQ multiplex PCR. The data contain hundreds of thousands of clones, roughly 92% of them singletons. Sequenced material: peripheral blood, taken approximately 5 months after surgery. The TCR originated in a boy in the first two years of life with tuberous sclerosis and intractable seizures. V usage is TRBV14 and J usage is TRBJ2-7; D remains unclear. The chain's CDR3 is CASSQEMIYEQYF. CDR3 DNA: TGTGCCAGCAGCCAAGAAATGATCTACGAGCAGTACTTC.